This TCR beta chain was identified in a study of human T cells and chemical hapten exposure. Turning to the study itself: The study lasted around 24 weeks, and patients were dosed weekly with diphenylcyclopropenone on the scalp throughout. Mostly female patients had alopecia areata, totalis or universalis. Points from the study as a whole: No alteration of TCRs above 1 in 1000 frequency was seen with DPC sensitization.

To note about this clonotype: Antigen: not known. Mismatch with germline at one junction end may stem from a read error.

Time point noted: pre-sensitization, week 0. Described treatment: therapeutic diphenylcyclopropenone sensitization with weekly scalp DPC. Individual cDNA molecules in this library carried unique molecular identifiers. MiXCR, run by TCRdb on the RACE reads, gives a single entry per CDR3 protein. The sample contains roughly 90,000 distinct CDR3 sequences, around 9.6% of which appear only once. The CDR3 runs to 16 residues. The germline CDR1 and CDR2 sequences are LNHDA and SQIVND (reference sequence). The source of this sequence is a woman aged 40 to 50 with alopecia areata. Some clones in this sample may be carry-over from other donors' samples. The chain carries TRBV19 and TRBJ1-2, with 7 positions matching TRBD1. The sample in question was whole blood, obtained in connection with sensitization to the hapten diphenylcyclopropenone (DPC). The CDR3 DNA sequence: TGTACCAGTAGTATAACGGGACAGCTAGATTGGCGTGGCTACACCTTC. Amino acid sequence: CTSSITGQLDWRGYTF.